This TCR beta chain is drawn from a study of T cells after yellow fever vaccination. Whole-study context: For low cell numbers, libraries were made with SMART-Seq v4 Ultra Low Input.

In the case of this clonotype: The antigen is unknown.

Findings of the study overall: Post-booster repertoires again held most primary-vaccination clones (roughly 95% CD4, 85% to 90% CD8).

It was through 5'RACE template switching that TCR cDNA was made, with a universal primer site and UMIs added. MiXCR was run by TCRdb on the 5' RACE reads, yielding one entry per CDR3 protein. The data contain 500,000 to 700,000 distinct CDR3 sequences, around 21% of them seen just once; the ten biggest clones take up 13% to 15%. The sample in question was PBMCs, obtained 15 days after the yellow fever booster vaccination. The source is a man in his thirties or forties who received the YFV17D yellow fever vaccine.

In nucleotides, the CDR3 is TGTGCCTGGAGTTCCGGACAGGGCGGTACAGATACGCAGTATTTT. Translating gives CAWSSGQGGTDTQYF. The genes are TRBV30 and TRBJ2-3, with TRBD1 matching over 8 bases. Looked up from germline, CDR1 is GTSNPN and CDR2 is SVGIG (reference sequence). V dropped 2 bases and J dropped 3; count of bases not matched to a gene: 7. The CDR3 runs 15 residues.